This TCR beta chain comes out of a study of T cells after yellow fever vaccination. Study information: SMART-Seq v4 Ultra Low Input handled preparation of low-cell-number fractions.

This clonotype was counted many times. TCRdb recomputed calls from the 5' RACE reads with MiXCR, one row per CDR3 protein. The top ten hold 36% of the sample, which has under 80,000 distinct CDR3 sequences, roughly 7.3% seen once. The sequence derives from a man aged 25-40 years who received the YFV17D yellow fever vaccine. This sample comprised CD8+ T cells sorted from PBMCs, obtained 15 days after the yellow fever booster vaccination.

As DNA, the CDR3 is TGCGCCAGCAGCCTTTCGGGACTAGCGGGAGGAGATACGCAGTATTTT. Translation: CASSLSGLAGGDTQYF. The rearrangement links TRBV4-3 to TRBJ2-3, with 15 bases matching TRBD2. Looked up from germline, CDR1 is LGHNA and CDR2 is YSLEER. The CDR3 loop spans 16 amino acids. With V trimmed by 4 bases and J by 5 bases, 4 bases remained unmatched.